Shown below are 5 T cell receptor beta chains from a single sample sequenced in a study of beta chain features in type 1 diabetes (dated by TCRdb to 2016 to 2019). Which antigens these TCRs recognize remains unknown. General findings and caveats noted by the study authors: In all four CD4+ subsets, TCRB CDR3 length was moderately but significantly shorter in type 1 diabetes patients.

The protocol used for the library was the immunoSEQ multiplex PCR assay. The entire amount of isolated RNA was reverse transcribed using the High Capacity cDNA Reverse Transcription Kit, so the sequenced TCRB transcripts were expressed ones. The table was pulled from immuneACCESS by TCRdb, which kept in-frame rearrangements only. Such tables lose some clones; where checked, under half of the loss comes from unresolved V genes, and the rest has no known cause. For this sample there are approximately 150,000 clones; more than 60% appear just once. About 0.081% of the sample is held by the ten biggest clonotypes. The sequenced material came from naive CD4+ T cells from blood. What this sample's cell subset or site label stands for: true naive CD4+ T cells. The receptors derive from a man younger than 45 with type 1 diabetes.

The chain uses TRBV6-5 and TRBJ1-2; D is perhaps TRBD1 (5 bases). Trimming stripped 0 bases from V and 6 bases from J, with 8 bases between. This CDR3 comprises 13 residues. Germline assignment: CDR1 MNHEY and CDR2 SVGAGI. The CDR3: CASSYSQGHGYTF. CDR3 coding DNA: TGTGCCAGCAGTTACTCCCAGGGACATGGCTACACCTTC.

In its sample, this clone was seen a few times. The CDR3: CASSDPGESLQETQYF. As DNA, the CDR3 is TGTGCCAGCAGTGATCCGGGAGAGAGCCTACAAGAGACCCAGTACTTC. The chain is built from TRBV25-1 and TRBJ2-5, with D maybe TRBD2 (6 bases). V lost 3 bases to trimming and J lost 2 bases, with 16 bases between them. Germline V gives CDR1 MGHDK, CDR2 SYGVNS. This CDR3 is 16 amino acids long.

This clone was seen a few times. The gene calls are TRBV7-9 and TRBJ1-1, with D possibly being TRBD1 (6 bases). Trimming removed 5 bases from V and 0 bases from J, with 19 bases in between. CDR3 length: 17 amino acids. The germline V gene encodes CDR1 SEHNR and CDR2 FQNEAQ (reference sequence). The CDR3 DNA reads as TGTGCCAGCAGCCTGTTGGACAGAGACGCCTTGAACACTGAAGCTTTCTTT. Amino acids: CASSLLDRDALNTEAFF.

Only a few counts were recorded for this clone. The chain has TRBV30 and TRBJ2-3; 12 nucleotides match TRBD2. CDR3 length: 15 amino acids. The V gene's germline CDR1 is GTSNPN and CDR2 SVGIG (reference sequence). The ends lost 0 bases at V and 6 bases at J; junction bases unmatched: 4. For the CDR3, the DNA is TGTGCCTGGAGTGTTGGACTAGCGGGGTCGGATACGCAGTATTTT. The encoded protein is CAWSVGLAGSDTQYF.

This chain links TRBV9 with TRBJ2-3; the match to TRBD2 covers 10 bases. The CDR3 consists of 14 residues. V was pared by 1 base and J by 6 bases, with 2 bases of the junction left unmatched. The germline gives CDR1 SGDLS, CDR2 YYNGEE. CDR3 DNA sequence: TGTGCCAGCAGCGTAAGCGGGGGGGCCGATACGCAGTATTTT. It translates to CASSVSGGADTQYF.